This TCR beta chain was retrieved from a study of cytomegalovirus exposure and HLA in healthy donors. Overall study findings and caveats: The likely origin of a cluster of highly shared sequence variants was a sequencing artifact. Overall, 164 TCR beta chains were annotated as cytomegalovirus-associated.

V was trimmed by 0 bases and J by 0 bases, leaving 15 bases between them. CDR1 is MGHRA and CDR2 is YSYEKL in the germline V gene. The CDR3 consists of 17 residues. Regarding this clone: Its cognate antigen is unknown.

Primers for the PCR totalled 60 Vbeta and 13 Jbeta. Profiling relied on immunoSEQ multiplex PCR, and the TCRdb table lists in-frame clones only, not all of them. The top ten hold approximately 4% of the sample, which has under 150,000 clones, about 78% seen once. This clonotype originated in a man younger than 35 in good health and CMV-seronegative. The chain carries TRBV4-1 and TRBJ2-7, with D possibly matching TRBD1 (6 bases). Sequencing was done on a sample of PBMCs. The CDR3 DNA reads as TGCGCCAGCAGCCAAGACCGACAGGTGAAAAGCTCCTACGAGCAGTACTTC. Amino acid sequence: CASSQDRQVKSSYEQYF.